This is a list of T cell receptor beta chains from one sample in a study of blood T cell repertoires in COVID-19. The assay was immunoSEQ multiplex PCR, and TCRdb's table has in-frame clones only and misses some. The data contain roughly 150,000 clones, around 82% of them singletons. The sequenced sample was peripheral blood. These receptors were collected from a woman between 50 and 59 years old with acute or convalescent COVID-19. Each CDR3 is given with its conserved first and last residue. The D gene is left open where the match is weak. A clone size is listed for some rows: how often the clone was seen (once, few, many), or a class if it is expanded.

>TRBJ2-2|TRBV10-3|-|-|13
CAISYQGGGELFF
TGTGCCATCAGTTATCAGGGTGGCGGGGAGCTGTTTTTT
>TRBJ2-1|TRBV28|TRBD1|-|12
CATQGGWNEQFF
TGTGCCACCCAAGGGGGCTGGAATGAGCAGTTCTTC
>TRBJ2-5|TRBV6-5|TRBD2|-|15
CASSRRGGIQETQYF
TGTGCCAGCAGTCGCCGGGGGGGGATTCAAGAGACCCAGTACTTC
>TRBJ2-7|TRBV9|-|-|15
CASSATGEEQYEQYF
TGTGCCAGCAGCGCTACCGGGGAGGAGCAGTACGAGCAGTACTTC
>TRBJ1-4|TRBV27|-|-|16
CASRSDTGRVSEKLFF
TGTGCCAGCAGGAGCGATACAGGGAGGGTGAGTGAAAAACTGTTTTTT
>TRBJ2-7|TRBV6-6|-|-|15
CASSYGAGISYEQYF
TGTGCCAGCAGTTACGGCGCGGGGATCTCCTACGAGCAGTACTTC
>TRBJ1-2|TRBV10-3|-|once|14
CAISEDRKNYGYTF
TGTGCCATCAGTGAGGACAGAAAAAACTATGGCTACACCTTC
>TRBJ2-7|TRBV6-5|-|once|14
CASSYSRGNYEQYF
TGTGCCAGCAGTTACTCCAGGGGCAACTACGAGCAGTACTTC
>TRBJ1-5|TRBV5-1|TRBD1|-|15
CASSLAGDRAQPQHF
TGCGCCAGCAGCTTGGCTGGGGACAGGGCTCAGCCCCAGCATTTT
>TRBJ2-7|TRBV18|-|-|15
CASSPFPQASYEQYF
TGTGCCAGCTCACCATTCCCCCAGGCCTCCTACGAGCAGTACTTC
>TRBJ2-1|TRBV6-2/TRBV6-3|-|-|13
CASRPQGQNEQFF
TGTGCCAGCAGACCTCAGGGACAAAATGAGCAGTTCTTC
>TRBJ1-4|TRBV7-8|TRBD1|-|18
CASSPGTGGSATNEKLFF
TGTGCCAGCAGCCCCGGGACAGGGGGCTCTGCAACTAATGAAAAACTGTTTTTT
>TRBJ1-5|TRBV3-1/TRBV3-2|-|-|15
CASSQGEGEGQPQHF
TGTGCCAGCAGCCAAGGAGAGGGCGAAGGCCAGCCCCAGCATTTT
>TRBJ2-2|TRBV6-5|TRBD1|-|14
CASKRQGNTGELFF
TGTGCCAGCAAGAGACAGGGGAACACCGGGGAGCTGTTTTTT
>TRBJ2-2|TRBV3-1/TRBV3-2|-|few|13
CATSDRGTGELFF
TGTGCCACTTCGGACAGAGGAACCGGGGAGCTGTTTTTT
>TRBJ1-4|TRBV13|-|-|13
CASSLEPGEKLFF
TGTGCCAGCAGCTTAGAACCCGGGGAAAAACTGTTTTTT
>TRBJ1-3|TRBV11-2|-|once|16
CASSWAGPNSGNTIYF
TGTGCCAGCAGCTGGGCAGGTCCTAACTCTGGAAACACCATATATTTT
>TRBJ2-5|TRBV5-3|TRBD1|-|18
CARSFVPDRDGDGETQYF
TGTGCCAGAAGCTTCGTTCCTGACAGGGACGGGGACGGAGAGACCCAGTACTTC
>TRBJ1-2|TRBV4-1|-|-|14
CASSQEEFNYGYTF
TGCGCCAGCAGCCAAGAGGAGTTTAACTATGGCTACACCTTC
>TRBJ1-2|TRBV7-9|TRBD1|-|13
CASSLAAGGGYTF
TGTGCCAGCAGCTTAGCGGCAGGGGGAGGCTACACCTTC
>TRBJ2-7|TRBV6-5|TRBD1|-|15
CASSYSMTGGNEQYF
TGTGCCAGCAGTTACTCGATGACAGGGGGCAACGAGCAGTACTTC
>TRBJ1-4|TRBV9|-|once|15
CASSESQGSNEKLFF
TGTGCCAGCAGCGAAAGTCAGGGTTCTAATGAAAAACTGTTTTTT
>TRBJ2-1|TRBV6-2/TRBV6-3|TRBD2|once|19
CASSPSPLQLAGYPMEQFF
TGTGCCAGCAGTCCCTCCCCCCTTCAACTAGCGGGGTATCCTATGGAGCAGTTCTTC
>TRBJ1-5|TRBV18|-|-|13
CASSPEPGQPQHF
TGTGCCAGCTCACCAGAGCCAGGGCAGCCCCAGCATTTT
>TRBJ2-5|TRBV19|-|-|17
CASRGPQVWGVEETQYF
TGTGCCAGTAGGGGGCCGCAGGTTTGGGGGGTCGAAGAGACCCAGTACTTC
>TRBJ2-7|TRBV28|TRBD1|few|16
CASSLVQGERTYEQYF
TGTGCCAGCAGTTTAGTTCAGGGGGAGAGAACCTACGAGCAGTACTTC
>TRBJ1-6|TRBV7-2|-|once|14
CASSSGLGHSPLHF
TGTGCCAGCAGCTCAGGGTTGGGGCATTCACCCCTCCACTTT
>TRBJ2-3|TRBV7-8|TRBD2|-|16
CASSKGTSGSTDTQYF
TGTGCCAGCAGCAAAGGGACTAGCGGAAGCACAGATACGCAGTATTTT
>TRBJ2-1|TRBV14|TRBD2|-|18
CASSQVTSGGQPYNEQFF
TGTGCCAGCAGCCAAGTGACTAGCGGGGGCCAGCCGTACAATGAGCAGTTCTTC
>TRBJ2-7|TRBV12-3/TRBV12-4|-|-|12
CASSEEGYEQYF
TGTGCCAGCTCCGAGGAGGGCTACGAGCAGTACTTC
>TRBJ1-1|TRBV10-3|TRBD1|-|13
CAIAGTGETEAFF
TGTGCCATCGCCGGGACAGGGGAAACTGAAGCTTTCTTT
>TRBJ2-5|TRBV7-2|TRBD2|-|16
CASSLVILRGGETQYF
TGTGCCAGCAGCTTAGTCATATTGCGGGGGGGAGAGACCCAGTACTTC
>TRBJ2-3|TRBV18|-|-|13
CASSPRETDTQYF
TGTGCCAGCTCACCGCGCGAAACAGATACGCAGTATTTT
>TRBJ1-2|TRBV7-8|-|-|17
CASSLAQGLRVSYGYTF
TGTGCCAGCAGCTTAGCTCAGGGACTTAGGGTATCCTATGGCTACACCTTC
>TRBJ1-2|TRBV5-1|-|-|15
CASSPQDPGKNGYTF
TGCGCCAGCAGCCCTCAGGATCCAGGGAAGAATGGCTACACCTTC